Each of the 18 T cell receptor beta chains below was sequenced from the same sample in a study of cytomegalovirus exposure and HLA in healthy donors. PCR involved 60 Vbeta and 13 Jbeta primers. TCRdb keeps only in-frame clones here, not all; method: immunoSEQ multiplex PCR. The data hold 100,000 or so clones, with 65% to 85% observed a single time. The material sequenced was PBMCs. These receptor sequences come from a man aged 18 to 30 in good health and CMV-seronegative.

The chain links TRBV27 to TRBJ2-6; TRBD1 might be the D (7 bases). The CDR3 sequence is 15 residues long. V was pared by 8 bases and J by 7 bases, with 18 bases between. Germline V gives CDR1 MNHEY, CDR2 SMNVEV (reference sequence). CDR3 in amino acids: CASRSGGKGANVLTF. The DNA for the CDR3 is TGTGCCAGCCGGTCAGGGGGGAAAGGAGCCAACGTCCTGACTTTC.

V gene TRBV5-1 combines with J gene TRBJ2-3; the match to TRBD2 covers 9 bases. This CDR3 has 16 amino acids. J lost 2 bases, V lost 2 bases, and 6 bases had no gene match. Germline loops: CDR1 SGHRS, CDR2 YFSETQ. The CDR3 region is CASSFGASGATDTQYF. CDR3 DNA: TGCGCCAGCAGCTTTGGTGCTAGCGGGGCCACAGATACGCAGTATTTT.

This clone was recorded only once. This sequence joins TRBV10-2 and TRBJ1-1; D ambiguous. The CDR3 has 14 amino acids. Trimming shortened V by 7 bases and J by 5 bases, and 17 bases separated the two germline ends. CDR1 and CDR2 (germline): WSHSY, SAAADI. The CDR3 DNA sequence: TGCGCCAGCACTGAAGGAGGGTTTCGAACTGAAGCTTTCTTT. Amino acids: CASTEGGFRTEAFF.

The chain joins TRBV7-2 to TRBJ2-7, with 9 bases lining up with TRBD1. Looked up from germline, CDR1 is SGHTA and CDR2 is FQGNSA. The J segment lost 8 bases and the V segment lost 0 bases, leaving 8 bases of the junction unmatched. The CDR3 is 15 residues long. CDR3 in amino acids: CASSLAGDRVGQQYF. As DNA, the CDR3 is TGTGCCAGCAGCTTAGCGGGGGACAGGGTCGGTCAGCAGTACTTC.

The chain uses TRBV5-1 and TRBJ1-6; TRBD1 matches at 9 bases. V lost 0 bases and J lost 7; bases outside the gene matches: 5. The V gene's germline CDR1 is SGHRS and CDR2 YFSETQ. The CDR3 consists of 16 residues. CDR3 residues: CASSLGPDRGNSPLHF. The CDR3 region has the DNA TGCGCCAGCAGCTTGGGCCCTGACAGGGGGAATTCACCCCTCCACTTT.

The V call is TRBV27, the J call TRBJ1-4; D is ambiguous. The germline V and J ends were trimmed by 0 bases and 8 bases, with 10 bases remaining between them. Germline CDR1 reads MNHEY; CDR2 reads SMNVEV (reference sequence). The CDR3 loop spans 14 amino acids. The CDR3 bases are TGTGCCAGCAGTTTATCGGCAGTCCTCGAAAAACTGTTTTTT. Translating it yields CASSLSAVLEKLFF.

In its sample, this clone was seen once. CDR3 region: CASSLTGTNEQFF. The CDR3 DNA reads TGTGCCAGCAGCTTAACAGGAACCAATGAGCAGTTCTTC. The genes are TRBV11-3 and TRBJ2-1, with D possibly being TRBD1 (5 bases). The CDR3 extends over 13 amino acids. CDR1 and CDR2 (germline): SGHNT, YENEEA. V lost 2 bases to trimming and J lost 6 bases, with 8 bases between them.

This clone was observed a handful of times. The chain is built from TRBV9 and TRBJ2-7; D unclear. V dropped 3 bases and J dropped 2 bases, with 9 bases sitting between them. CDR3 length: 13 amino acids. Per the germline V gene, CDR1 is SGDLS and CDR2 is YYNGEE. The CDR3 DNA follows: TGTGCCAGCAGCGATGCAGGCACCTACGAGCAGTACTTC. This codes for CASSDAGTYEQYF.

J is TRBJ2-7 and V is TRBV5-4; 9 bases align to TRBD1. The CDR3 consists of 14 residues. V gave up 4 bases and J gave up 3 bases; unmatched junction bases: 5. The germline V gene encodes CDR1 SGHNT and CDR2 YYREEE (reference sequence). The DNA of the CDR3 is TGTGCCAGCAGCCCGGGGACAGGGATCTACGAGCAGTACTTC. Its translation: CASSPGTGIYEQYF.

The J gene is TRBJ1-4, the V gene TRBV6-5; 9 bases match TRBD1. Losses at the gene ends were 5 bases for V and 14 bases for J; bases not matched to a gene: 9. CDR1 and CDR2 from the germline V gene are MNHEY and SVGAGI. This CDR3 contains 13 residues. CDR3 in amino acids: CASSTTGTGTLFF. CDR3 coding DNA: TGTGCCAGCAGTACAACCGGGACAGGGACCCTGTTTTTT.

V gene TRBV4-1 combines with J gene TRBJ2-3, with D possibly TRBD1 on 5 matching bases. The V end was cut by 3 bases, the J end by 6 bases, with 13 bases between. CDR1 and CDR2 (germline): MGHRA, YSYEKL. The CDR3 is 14 amino acids. This chain's CDR3 is CASSHPLPGDTQYF. The CDR3 coding sequence is TGCGCCAGCAGCCACCCTCTTCCAGGGGATACGCAGTATTTT.

The chain employs TRBV5-4 and TRBJ2-7, with 9 bases that match TRBD1. This CDR3 spans 15 amino acids. V was pared by 0 bases and J by 4 bases, with 5 bases of the junction left unmatched. Germline assignment: CDR1 SGHNT and CDR2 YYREEE (reference sequence). The DNA for the CDR3 is TGTGCCAGCAGCTTGGCCACAGGGGGCATATACGAGCAGTACTTC. Translating gives CASSLATGGIYEQYF.

The J gene is TRBJ1-2, the V gene TRBV11-2; 7 bases fit TRBD1. V shed 5 bases, J shed 12 bases, and the junction held 24 bases outside the gene matches. Looked up from germline, CDR1 is SGHAT and CDR2 is FQNNGV. This CDR3 spans 17 amino acids. The CDR3 sequence: CASSRTRDASRVGGHTF. The CDR3 coding sequence is TGTGCCAGCAGCCGAACTCGGGACGCTTCAAGGGTAGGGGGCCACACCTTC.

The rearrangement joins TRBV10-3 to TRBJ1-6; 9 bases agree with TRBD1. The CDR3 has 15 amino acids. With V trimmed by 6 bases and J by 6 bases, 6 bases remained unmatched. Germline V gives CDR1 ENHRY, CDR2 SYGVKD. The CDR3 DNA reads TGTGCCATCAGCCGACAGGGGGAGGGTAATTCACCCCTCCACTTT. Its translation is CAISRQGEGNSPLHF.

The count of this clone is one. The chain links TRBV2 to TRBJ2-3; D ambiguous. With 3 bases removed from V and 0 bases from J, the gap between germline ends came to 10 bases. CDR3 length: 15 residues. Germline lookup yields CDR1 SNHLY and CDR2 FYNNEI. The CDR3 nucleotides are TGTGCCAGCAGTGACGTCCTCTCTAGCACAGATACGCAGTATTTT. Protein sequence: CASSDVLSSTDTQYF.

The V call is TRBV2, the J call TRBJ2-7; 8 nucleotides align to TRBD2. With 2 bases clipped from V and 3 bases from J, the junction kept 3 bases outside the gene matches. Germline V lookup: CDR1 SNHLY, CDR2 FYNNEI. The CDR3 covers 14 residues. DNA for the CDR3: TGTGCCAGCAGTGAAAGGACTAGCAGCTACGAGCAGTACTTC. Its protein is CASSERTSSYEQYF.

V usage is TRBV10-3 and J usage is TRBJ1-5; unclear D gene. Germline V lookup: CDR1 ENHRY, CDR2 SYGVKD. V lost 2 bases to trimming and J lost 2 bases, with 13 bases between them. CDR3 length: 16 residues. CDR3 nucleotides: TGTGCCATCAGTGAGGGGAGGGCTGGCGGCAATCAGCCCCAGCATTTT. It encodes CAISEGRAGGNQPQHF.

The V call is TRBV19, the J call TRBJ1-4; TRBD1 might be the D (5 bases). This CDR3 comprises 16 residues. Per the germline V gene, CDR1 is LNHDA and CDR2 is SQIVND (reference sequence). V was clipped by 7 bases and J by 3 bases, with 18 bases between them. CDR3: CASTPRGSSSNEKLFF. The CDR3 DNA reads TGTGCCAGTACTCCCCGGGGGAGCTCGTCTAATGAAAAACTGTTTTTT. Drawing the rest from reference TRBV19 and TRBJ1-4, the complete variable domain is DGGITQSPKYLFRKEGQNVTLSCEQNLNHDAMYWYRQDPGQGLRLIYYSQIVNDFQKGDIAEGYSVSREKKESFPLTVTSAQKNPTAFYLCASTPRGSSSNEKLFFGSGTQLSVL.